What follows are 7 T cell receptor beta chains derived from one specimen sequenced in a study of Ad26.COV2.S vaccination and SARS-CoV-2 variants. Treatment specified: over 15 received Ad26.COV2.S at low or high dose, single or two shots; 5 received placebo; per-sample allocation not given. The samples date from day 63 after the first vaccine or placebo injection. Clones were sequenced by immunoSEQ multiplex PCR, and TCRdb holds only the in-frame ones, with some missing. This table holds about 320,000 clones, roughly 90% found once. Specimen: peripheral blood, collected in a trial of Ad26.COV2.S vaccine versus placebo. These receptors all stem from a person between 18 and 65 years old who received the Ad26.COV2.S COVID-19 vaccine or a placebo.

This clone has just a few counts. Other DNA sequences in the sample encode the same CDR3. The rearrangement links TRBV7-2 to TRBJ1-5; D unresolved. CDR3 length: 13 amino acids. With 2 bases removed from V and 2 bases from J, the gap between germline ends came to 4 bases. Germline lookup yields CDR1 SGHTA and CDR2 FQGNSA. Here the CDR3 reads CASSLRGNQPQHF. In DNA, the CDR3 is TGTGCCAGCAGCTTAAGGGGCAATCAGCCCCAGCATTTT.

This chain uses TRBV4-3 with TRBJ2-1; D may be TRBD2 (6 bases). V was pared by 5 bases and J by 9 bases, with 11 bases between. The V gene's germline CDR1 is LGHNA and CDR2 YSLEER. The CDR3 consists of 12 residues. The CDR3 coding sequence is TGCGCCAGCAGCTCCATCGGGGGTGAGCAGTTCTTC. Translating gives CASSSIGGEQFF.

The chain couples TRBV7-9 to TRBJ1-1, with unresolved D. CDR3 length: 12 amino acids. With 4 bases removed from V and 1 base from J, the gap between germline ends came to 4 bases. The germline gives CDR1 SEHNR, CDR2 FQNEAQ (reference sequence). CDR3 loop: CASSWGNTEAFF. The DNA of the CDR3 is TGTGCCAGCAGCTGGGGGAACACTGAAGCTTTCTTT.

The V gene is TRBV10-3, the J gene TRBJ1-1, with D possibly being TRBD1 (6 bases). Germline values: CDR1 ENHRY, CDR2 SYGVKD. The CDR3 extends over 13 amino acids. Trimming removed 10 bases at V and 3 bases at J, with 15 bases between. CDR3 sequence: CATLDSFYTEAFF. The CDR3 bases are TGTGCCACCCTGGACAGTTTTTACACTGAAGCTTTCTTT.

This clone was recorded a few times. J is TRBJ2-7 and V is TRBV6-2 or TRBV6-3; D remains unclear. Germline CDR1 reads MNHEY; CDR2 reads SVGEGT. The CDR3 runs 15 residues. V was cut by 3 bases and J by 0 bases, with 12 bases left in between. The CDR3, as DNA: TGTGCCAGCAGTTATAACCCAGAGAGCTCCTACGAGCAGTACGTC. This translates into CASSYNPESSYEQYV.

The V gene is TRBV7-2, the J gene TRBJ2-4, with D possibly being TRBD1 (5 bases). Germline V CDR1 and CDR2: SGHTA, FQGNSA. The CDR3 has 18 residues. V was clipped by 6 bases and J by 0 bases, with 21 bases between them. The CDR3 here is CASSSQGPALIAKNIQYF. As DNA, the CDR3 is TGTGCCAGCAGTTCCCAGGGTCCAGCTTTAATAGCCAAAAACATTCAGTACTTC.

V is TRBV12-5 and J is TRBJ1-1; D gene ambiguous. This CDR3 spans 12 amino acids. CDR1 LGHNT and CDR2 FRNRAP come from the germline V gene. Between the trimmed V and J ends, which lost 0 bases and 8 bases, there was a span of 7 bases. DNA for the CDR3: TGTGCTAGTGGTTTGGTACGGACCGAAGCTTTCTTT. Translation gives CASGLVRTEAFF. Supplemented by reference TRBV12-5 and TRBJ1-1, the full variable domain reads DARVTQTPRHKVTEMGQEVTMRCQPILGHNTVFWYRQTMMQGLELLAYFRNRAPLDDSGMPKDRFSAEMPDATLATLKIQPSEPRDSAVYFCASGLVRTEAFFGQGTRLTVV.